The following is a T cell receptor (beta chain) sequence with its context. What it recognizes is unknown. Germline CDR1 LGHNT, CDR2 FRNRAP. V dropped 2 bases and J dropped 4 bases, with 8 bases sitting between them. The CDR3 extends over 13 amino acids. The repertoire was sequenced with immunoSEQ multiplex PCR; TCRdb's copy has only in-frame clones and lacks some. Seen here are 100,000 to 150,000 clones, around 93% observed once, and the top ten hold around 0.81%. The data are from a study of OX40 agonist ivuxolimab in advanced cancers. Study at large: Across the patients, intravenous ivuxolimab was delivered every 2 weeks at 0.01 to 10 mg/kg. Treatment received earlier with anti-PD-1, anti-PD-L1 or anti-CTLA-4 agents was allowed, and over 35% had some. Notes on the study in general: Partial responders at 0.1-3.0 mg/kg showed near-lowest clonal expansion. Antigens targeted by the expanded peripheral T cells were not determined.

The TCR was taken from an adult with an advanced solid tumor such as melanoma, head and neck, liver or kidney cancer. The starting material was CD4+ or CD8+ T cells sorted from blood, obtained in a trial of the OX40 agonist ivuxolimab. The chain recombines TRBV12-5 with TRBJ2-5, with TRBD2 as a possible D gene (5 bases). The DNA of the CDR3 is TGTGCTAGTGGTTTGCACGAGGGAGAGACCCAGTACTTC. Its translation: CASGLHEGETQYF.